These T cell receptor beta chains were read from a single sample in a study of blood T cell repertoires in COVID-19. The protocol was immunoSEQ multiplex PCR, while the TCRdb copy is restricted to in-frame clones and leaves out a portion. The sample contains around 200,000 clones, around nine tenths of which appear only once. The sample consisted of peripheral blood. Receptors were obtained from a man aged 35 to 55 with active or convalescent COVID-19. Each CDR3 is given with its conserved first and last residue. Each record gives: clone size, J gene, V gene, D gene, CDR3 protein, CDR3 DNA. The D gene is left open where the match is weak. For some rows the clone size is stated as once, few or many, or as a class when expanded; others skip it.

>NA|TRBJ1-1|TRBV27|TRBD1
CASSFGDRDRVTEAFF
TGTGCCAGCAGTTTCGGGGACAGGGATCGGGTCACTGAAGCTTTCTTT
>NA|TRBJ2-7|TRBV15|TRBD2
CATSPSSGRIYEQYF
TGTGCCACCAGCCCCAGCAGCGGGAGGATCTACGAGCAGTACTTC
>NA|TRBJ2-4|TRBV10-3|TRBD2
CAISEAIAGAQYF
TGTGCCATCAGTGAGGCTATAGCGGGGGCTCAGTACTTC
>once|TRBJ1-5|TRBV7-8|NA
CASSQSTGSNQPQHF
TGTGCCAGCAGCCAATCTACAGGGAGCAATCAGCCCCAGCATTTT
>NA|TRBJ1-2|TRBV9|TRBD1
CASSAHPGQGYDGYTF
TGTGCCAGCAGCGCCCACCCGGGACAGGGATACGATGGCTACACCTTC
>NA|TRBJ2-5|TRBV9|TRBD2
CASSPTSGGAGETQYF
TGTGCCAGCAGCCCGACTAGCGGGGGGGCGGGGGAGACCCAGTACTTC
>NA|TRBJ2-1|TRBV5-4|TRBD2
CASSLSRLAAYNEQFF
TGTGCCAGCAGCTTGTCTCGACTAGCGGCCTACAATGAGCAGTTCTTC
>NA|TRBJ1-2|TRBV5-5|TRBD1
CASSWGDRGSGYTF
TGTGCCAGCAGCTGGGGGGACAGGGGATCTGGCTACACCTTC
>NA|TRBJ1-5|TRBV7-9|NA
CASSSSGGPHQPQHF
TGTGCCAGCAGCTCTTCGGGGGGGCCTCATCAGCCCCAGCATTTT
>NA|TRBJ2-7|TRBV9|TRBD1
CASSVAPNRDRGVEQYF
TGTGCCAGCAGCGTAGCCCCCAACCGGGACAGGGGGGTCGAGCAGTACTTC
>NA|TRBJ2-5|TRBV11-1|NA
CASSLGGRETQYF
TGTGCCAGCAGCTTGGGGGGACGAGAGACCCAGTACTTC
>few|TRBJ1-2|TRBV28|NA
CASNDRTGPGYTF
TGTGCCAGCAATGACAGGACGGGGCCTGGCTACACCTTC
>NA|TRBJ1-1|TRBV3-1/TRBV3-2|NA
CASSQTTYTEAFF
TGTGCCAGCAGCCAAACGACTTACACTGAAGCTTTCTTT
>NA|TRBJ2-7|TRBV19|NA
CASSTRGGNEQYF
TGTGCCAGTAGTACTCGGGGTGGGAACGAGCAGTACTTC
>NA|TRBJ2-3|TRBV6-6|NA
CASSSLAPKGTDTQYF
TGTGCCAGCAGTTCCCTAGCTCCCAAGGGTACAGATACGCAGTATTTT
>NA|TRBJ2-7|TRBV27|NA
CASSFAWDSLYEQYF
TGTGCCAGCAGTTTCGCGTGGGACTCTCTCTACGAGCAGTACTTC
>NA|TRBJ2-1|TRBV20-1|NA
CSASRGHEQFF
TGCAGTGCTAGCCGAGGGCATGAGCAGTTCTTC
>NA|TRBJ1-4|TRBV5-4|NA
CASSLSGGNEKLFF
TGTGCCAGCAGTTTAAGCGGGGGCAATGAAAAACTGTTTTTT
>NA|TRBJ2-1|TRBV7-2|NA
CASSLGSVRGEQFF
TGTGCCAGCAGCTTAGGGTCCGTGAGAGGTGAGCAGTTCTTC
>NA|TRBJ2-2|TRBV3-1/TRBV3-2|NA
CASSQVQAAGELFF
TGTGCCAGCAGCCAAGTTCAAGCGGCGGGGGAGCTGTTTTTT
>NA|TRBJ2-3|TRBV19|TRBD2
CASRSSPTSGGNTQYF
TGTGCCAGTAGAAGTAGTCCGACTAGCGGAGGGAATACGCAGTATTTT
>NA|TRBJ1-6|TRBV3-1/TRBV3-2|NA
CASSRYQGSYNSPLHF
TGTGCCAGCAGCCGATACCAGGGCTCCTATAATTCACCCCTCCACTTT
>NA|TRBJ2-2|TRBV3-1/TRBV3-2|NA
CASSQDPLGGGELFF
TGTGCCAGCAGCCAAGATCCTCTCGGGGGAGGGGAGCTGTTTTTT
>NA|TRBJ1-5|TRBV6-2/TRBV6-3|NA
CASSANVAGREGNF
TGTGCCAGCAGTGCAAACGTCGCGGGTCGCGAAGGGAATTTT
>NA|TRBJ1-5|TRBV5-5|TRBD1
CASSLRTGRQAQPQHF
TGTGCCAGCAGCTTGCGGACAGGCCGTCAGGCTCAGCCCCAGCATTTT
>once|TRBJ2-2|TRBV27|TRBD2
CASSLSGGVNTGELFF
TGTGCCAGCAGTCTGTCGGGGGGGGTAAACACCGGGGAGCTGTTTTTT
>once|TRBJ2-2|TRBV6-5|TRBD1
CASSYGTVFNTGELFF
TGTGCCAGCAGTTACGGGACAGTCTTTAACACCGGGGAGCTGTTTTTT
>NA|TRBJ2-3|TRBV23-1|NA
CAPARGRKGDTQYF
TGCGCCCCCGCTAGGGGCCGAAAGGGAGATACGCAGTATTTT
>NA|TRBJ1-5|TRBV6-5|NA
CASSPSGTTNQPQHF
TGTGCCAGCAGTCCGAGCGGGACAACAAATCAGCCCCAGCATTTT
>NA|TRBJ2-1|TRBV15|NA
CATSEGANNEQFF
TGTGCCACCAGCGAGGGAGCGAACAATGAGCAGTTCTTC
>NA|TRBJ2-7|TRBV7-6|NA
CASSLGSRLSSYEQYF
TGTGCCAGCAGCTTAGGTTCTCGTCTTAGCTCCTACGAGCAGTACTTC
>NA|TRBJ1-3|TRBV4-3|TRBD1
CASSPTGTGGGNTIYF
TGCGCCAGCAGCCCAACTGGGACAGGGGGAGGAAACACCATATATTTT
>NA|TRBJ1-1|TRBV29-1|NA
CSVRGWNTEAFF
TGCAGCGTTAGGGGGTGGAACACTGAAGCTTTCTTT
>NA|TRBJ2-5|TRBV19|NA
CASSILGETQYF
TGTGCCAGTAGTATCCTAGGAGAGACCCAGTACTTC
>once|TRBJ2-5|TRBV5-5|TRBD1
CASSFQGEETQYF
TGTGCCAGCAGCTTCCAGGGGGAAGAGACCCAGTACTTC
>NA|TRBJ2-1|TRBV7-8|NA
CASSRDEADEQFF
TGTGCCAGCAGCCGAGATGAGGCGGATGAGCAGTTCTTC
>NA|TRBJ1-1|TRBV27|NA
CASSLGGAEAFF
TGTGCCAGCAGTCTAGGGGGAGCCGAAGCTTTCTTT
>NA|TRBJ2-1|TRBV19|NA
CASSRDKGVYNEQFF
TGTGCCAGCAGCCGGGACAAAGGGGTTTACAATGAGCAGTTCTTC
>NA|TRBJ2-1|TRBV19|TRBD1
CASSMGRGLYNEQFF
TGTGCCAGTAGTATGGGCAGGGGGCTCTACAATGAGCAGTTCTTC
>NA|TRBJ2-1|TRBV12-3/TRBV12-4|TRBD2
CASTPGLAYFF
TGTGCCAGCACCCCGGGACTAGCCTATTTCTTC
>NA|TRBJ1-5|TRBV28|NA
CASSLGTLSNQPQHF
TGTGCCAGCAGTTTAGGGACACTTAGCAATCAGCCCCAGCATTTT
>NA|TRBJ1-5|TRBV3-1/TRBV3-2|NA
CASSQDSQGFQPQHF
TGTGCCAGCAGCCAAGATTCCCAGGGCTTTCAGCCCCAGCATTTT
>NA|TRBJ1-4|TRBV18|NA
CASSSTGISTNEKLFF
TGTGCCAGCTCGTCGACAGGAATATCAACTAATGAAAAACTGTTTTTT
>NA|TRBJ1-2|TRBV7-2|NA
CASSLPLTGNYGYTF
TGTGCCAGCAGCTTACCTTTAACAGGGAACTATGGCTACACCTTC
>NA|TRBJ2-2|TRBV29-1|TRBD1
CSVTTGGPIGELFF
TGCAGCGTCACGACAGGGGGCCCCATCGGGGAGCTGTTTTTT
>NA|TRBJ1-1|TRBV4-3|TRBD1
CASSPGRGQRTEAFF
TGCGCCAGCAGCCCCGGTAGGGGGCAAAGGACTGAAGCTTTCTTT
>NA|TRBJ2-2|TRBV11-3|TRBD1
CASRPRDRGRGGELFF
TGTGCCAGCAGACCCCGGGACAGGGGGCGCGGCGGGGAGCTGTTTTTT